These 14 T cell receptor beta chains originate from one sample sequenced in a study of T cell responses to AZD1222 COVID-19 vaccine. Measured with immunoSEQ multiplex PCR; TCRdb has only the in-frame clones, and not every one. This sample has roughly 170,000 clones, with 88% found just once. The sequencing used peripheral blood, collected on day 0 of AZD1222 vaccination. The receptor set was obtained from an adult in good health.

As DNA, the CDR3 is TGTGCCAGCAGTTACAAGCCCGCGGGGATTGAGCAGTTCTTC. Protein sequence: CASSYKPAGIEQFF. The genes are TRBV6-5 and TRBJ2-1; TRBD2 is a possible D gene (6 bases). V lost 2 bases and J 9 bases, leaving 14 bases between the germline ends. The CDR3 loop spans 14 amino acids. Germline CDR1 and CDR2: MNHEY and SVGAGI.

The chain couples TRBV9 to TRBJ1-2; 9 positions match TRBD1. V lost 4 bases, J lost 4 bases, and 2 bases stayed unmatched. The CDR3 spans 13 residues. Germline V CDR1 and CDR2: SGDLS, YYNGEE. Written as DNA, the CDR3 is TGTGCCAGCAGCAGGGACAGGGTCTATGGCTACACCTTC. Translating gives CASSRDRVYGYTF.

The chain employs TRBV25-1 and TRBJ1-4; D gene unclear. The CDR3 is made up of 12 amino acids. Germline-derived CDR1 and CDR2 are MGHDK and SYGVNS. The germline V and J ends were trimmed by 4 bases and 12 bases, with 12 bases remaining between them. CDR3 loop: CASSVGPGELFF. DNA for the CDR3: TGTGCCAGCAGTGTGGGCCCCGGGGAACTGTTTTTT.

About this clone: The same CDR3 can be traced to other DNA sequences in this sample. The DNA of the CDR3 is TGTGCCAGTAGTATGGACAGAGGAAACACCATATATTTT. It codes for CASSMDRGNTIYF. The genes are TRBV19 and TRBJ1-3; tentative D call: TRBD1 (6 bases). Germline-derived CDR1 and CDR2 are LNHDA and SQIVND (reference sequence). CDR3 length: 13 amino acids. Between the trimmed V and J ends, which lost 3 bases and 4 bases, there was a span of 7 bases.

This clone was detected once. This sequence joins TRBV7-2 and TRBJ1-5; the D is unclear. The CDR3 consists of 14 residues. V was trimmed by 2 bases and J by 1 base, leaving 6 bases between them. Germline V gene lookup returns CDR1 SGHTA and CDR2 FQGNSA. CDR3 bases: TGTGCCAGCAGCTTATTGACCAGCAATCAGCCCCAGCATTTT. The encoded protein is CASSLLTSNQPQHF.

In its sample, this clone was seen once. The genes are TRBV5-4 and TRBJ2-1; maybe TRBD1 (5 bases). V lost 3 bases to trimming and J lost 0 bases, with 16 bases between them. CDR1 is SGHNT and CDR2 is YYREEE in the germline V gene (reference sequence). The length of the CDR3 is 17 residues. CDR3 region: CASSSPRQLFSYNEQFF. Written as DNA, the CDR3 is TGTGCCAGCAGCTCGCCGAGACAGCTCTTCTCCTACAATGAGCAGTTCTTC. The full variable domain, rest sourced from reference TRBV5-4 and TRBJ2-1, is ETGVTQSPTHLIKTRGQQVTLRCSSQSGHNTVSWYQQALGQGPQFIFQYYREEENGRGNFPPRFSGLQFPNYSSELNVNALELDDSALYLCASSSPRQLFSYNEQFFGPGTRLTVL.

This chain connects TRBV5-1 to TRBJ1-1; D unresolved. Trimming removed 4 bases at V and 0 bases at J, with 13 bases between. This CDR3 has 15 amino acids. CDR1 is SGHRS and CDR2 is YFSETQ in the germline V gene. The CDR3 loop reads CASSPERVVNTEAFF. DNA of the CDR3: TGCGCCAGCAGCCCGGAGAGGGTTGTGAACACTGAAGCTTTCTTT.

This rearrangement joins TRBV5-6 to TRBJ2-2; 14 bases align to TRBD2. The CDR3 runs to 18 residues. Germline values: CDR1 SGHDT, CDR2 YYEEEE. V shed 3 bases, J shed 0 bases, and the junction held 4 bases outside the gene matches. This CDR3 reads CASSSWTSGRSNTGELFF. The CDR3 DNA reads as TGTGCCAGCAGCTCCTGGACTAGCGGGAGGTCGAACACCGGGGAGCTGTTTTTT.

This clone was seen only once. The chain links TRBV28 to TRBJ2-3, with D unresolved. Germline CDR1 is MDHEN and CDR2 is SYDVKM. The CDR3 spans 16 residues. Trimming took off 5 bases at V and 0 bases at J, with 15 bases between the two ends. The chain's CDR3 is CASSPSLTASTDTQYF. The DNA of the CDR3 is TGTGCCAGCAGTCCTTCTCTCACAGCTAGCACAGATACGCAGTATTTT.

This clone was counted a single time. V gene TRBV5-5 combines with J gene TRBJ1-2; tentative D call: TRBD1 (5 bases). The CDR3 spans 17 residues. Germline-derived CDR1 and CDR2 are SGHKS and YYEKEE (reference sequence). V gave up 4 bases and J gave up 5 bases, with 24 bases separating them. CDR3 region: CASSPVVRDGGFYGYTF. The CDR3 region has the DNA TGTGCCAGCAGCCCGGTAGTCCGTGACGGGGGATTTTATGGCTACACCTTC. Filled out from reference TRBV5-5 and TRBJ1-2, the complete variable domain reads DAGVTQSPTHLIKTRGQQVTLRCSPISGHKSVSWYQQVLGQGPQFIFQYYEKEERGRGNFPDRFSARQFPNYSSELNVNALLLGDSALYLCASSPVVRDGGFYGYTFGSGTRLTVV.

This chain links TRBV19 with TRBJ2-1; the match to TRBD2 covers 7 bases. The CDR3 spans 15 residues. CDR1 is LNHDA, CDR2 SQIVND, per germline (reference sequence). Germline trimming cut 3 bases from V and 5 bases from J; bases unmatched to any gene: 7. The CDR3 DNA is TGTGCCAGTAGTATGGCCGGGAGGACTAACAATGAGCAGTTCTTC. Its protein product is CASSMAGRTNNEQFF.

The chain combines TRBV15 with TRBJ2-5, with D unclear. Trimming took off 2 bases at V and 4 bases at J, with 8 bases between the two ends. From germline, CDR1 is LNHNV and CDR2 YYDKDF (reference sequence). The CDR3 spans 13 residues. DNA of the CDR3: TGTGCCACCAGCAGACAGCCTCGAGAGACCCAGTACTTC. This translates into CATSRQPRETQYF.

This rearrangement joins TRBV7-8 to TRBJ1-5; 7 nucleotides line up with TRBD1. The V gene's germline CDR1 is SGHVS and CDR2 FQNEAQ. V lost 4 bases and J lost 5; bases outside the gene matches: 11. CDR3 length equals 16 residues. CDR3 bases: TGTGCCAGCAGCTCTGAGGGGGGACAGCTTTATCAGCCCCAGCATTTT. Protein sequence: CASSSEGGQLYQPQHF.

The genes are TRBV27 and TRBJ1-1, with D possibly matching TRBD1 (5 bases). CDR1 is MNHEY, CDR2 SMNVEV, per germline (reference sequence). This CDR3 comprises 14 residues. Trimming left V 7 bases short and J 4 bases short, with 16 bases between. CDR3 DNA: TGTGCCAGCAAATTAGGGGACTTTGTCACTGAAGCTTTCTTT. Amino acid sequence: CASKLGDFVTEAFF.